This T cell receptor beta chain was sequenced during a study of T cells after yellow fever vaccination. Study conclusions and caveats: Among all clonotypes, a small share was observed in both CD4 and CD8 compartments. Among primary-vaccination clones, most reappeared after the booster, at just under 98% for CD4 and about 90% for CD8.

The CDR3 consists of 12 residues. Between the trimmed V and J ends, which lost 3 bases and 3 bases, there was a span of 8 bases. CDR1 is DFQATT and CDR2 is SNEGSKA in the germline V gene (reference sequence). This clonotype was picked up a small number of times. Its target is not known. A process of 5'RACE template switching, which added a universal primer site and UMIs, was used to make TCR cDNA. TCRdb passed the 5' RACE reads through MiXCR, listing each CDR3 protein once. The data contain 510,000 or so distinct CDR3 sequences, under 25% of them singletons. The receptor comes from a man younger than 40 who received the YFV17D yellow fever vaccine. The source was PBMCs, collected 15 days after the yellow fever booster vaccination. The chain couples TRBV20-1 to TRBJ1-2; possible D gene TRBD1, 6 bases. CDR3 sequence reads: CSASTGYYGYTF. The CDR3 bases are TGCAGTGCTAGTACAGGGTACTATGGCTACACCTTC.